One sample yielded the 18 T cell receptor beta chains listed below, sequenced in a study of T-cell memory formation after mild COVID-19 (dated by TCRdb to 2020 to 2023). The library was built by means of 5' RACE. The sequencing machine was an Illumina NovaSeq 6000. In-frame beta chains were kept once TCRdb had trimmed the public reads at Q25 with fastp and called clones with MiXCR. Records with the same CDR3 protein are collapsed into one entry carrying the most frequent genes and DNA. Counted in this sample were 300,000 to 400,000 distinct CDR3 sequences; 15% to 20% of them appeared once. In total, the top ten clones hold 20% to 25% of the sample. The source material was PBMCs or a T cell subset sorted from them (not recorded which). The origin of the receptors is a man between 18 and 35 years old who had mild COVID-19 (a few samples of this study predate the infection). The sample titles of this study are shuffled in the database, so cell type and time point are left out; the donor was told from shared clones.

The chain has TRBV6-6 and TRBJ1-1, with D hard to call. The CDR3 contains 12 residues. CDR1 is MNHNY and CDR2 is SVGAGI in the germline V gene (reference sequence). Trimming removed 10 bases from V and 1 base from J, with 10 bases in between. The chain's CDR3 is CATLRRNTEAFF. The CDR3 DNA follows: TGTGCCACCCTCCGGCGGAACACTGAAGCTTTCTTT.

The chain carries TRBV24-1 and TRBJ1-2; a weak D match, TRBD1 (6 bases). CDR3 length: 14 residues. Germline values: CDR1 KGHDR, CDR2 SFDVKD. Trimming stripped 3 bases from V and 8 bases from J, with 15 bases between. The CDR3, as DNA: TGTGCCACCAGTGATACGGCGGGGGCGAGCGGCTACACCTTC. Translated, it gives CATSDTAGASGYTF.

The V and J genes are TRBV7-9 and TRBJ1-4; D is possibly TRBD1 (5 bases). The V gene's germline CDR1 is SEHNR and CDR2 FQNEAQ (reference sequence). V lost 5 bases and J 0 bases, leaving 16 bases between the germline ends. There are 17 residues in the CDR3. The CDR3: CASSGRYTGSTNEKLFF. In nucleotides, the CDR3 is TGTGCCAGCAGCGGTAGATATACAGGTTCAACTAATGAAAAACTGTTTTTT. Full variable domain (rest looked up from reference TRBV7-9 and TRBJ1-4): DTGVSQNPRHKITKRGQNVTFRCDPISEHNRLYWYRQTLGQGPEFLTYFQNEAQLEKSRLLSDRFSAERPKGSFSTLEIQRTEQGDSAMYLCASSGRYTGSTNEKLFFGSGTQLSVL.

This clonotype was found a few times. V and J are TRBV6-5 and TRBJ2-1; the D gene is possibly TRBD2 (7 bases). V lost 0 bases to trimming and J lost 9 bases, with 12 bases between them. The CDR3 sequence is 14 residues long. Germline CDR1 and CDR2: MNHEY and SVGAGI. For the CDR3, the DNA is TGTGCCAGCAGTTACTCGACTCGGGGGGCTGAGCAGTTCTTC. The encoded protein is CASSYSTRGAEQFF.

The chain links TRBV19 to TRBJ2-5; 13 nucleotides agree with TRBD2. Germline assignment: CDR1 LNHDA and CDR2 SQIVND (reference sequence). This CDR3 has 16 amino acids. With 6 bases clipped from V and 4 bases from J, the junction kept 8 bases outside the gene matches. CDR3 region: CASSPAGTSGIETQYF. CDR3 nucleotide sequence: TGTGCCAGTAGCCCGGCCGGGACTAGCGGGATAGAGACCCAGTACTTC.

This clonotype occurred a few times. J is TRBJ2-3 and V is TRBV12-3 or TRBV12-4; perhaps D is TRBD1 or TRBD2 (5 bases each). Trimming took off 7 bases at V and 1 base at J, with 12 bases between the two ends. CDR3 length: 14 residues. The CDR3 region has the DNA TGTGCCAGCAAGAGGGACCTAGGCACAGATACGCAGTATTTT. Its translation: CASKRDLGTDTQYF.

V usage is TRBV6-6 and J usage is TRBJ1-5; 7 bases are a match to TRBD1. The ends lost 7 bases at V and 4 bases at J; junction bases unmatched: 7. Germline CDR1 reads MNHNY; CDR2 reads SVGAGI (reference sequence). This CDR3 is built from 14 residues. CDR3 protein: CASIETGSNQPQHF. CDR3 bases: TGTGCCAGCATCGAGACAGGGAGTAATCAGCCCCAGCATTTT.

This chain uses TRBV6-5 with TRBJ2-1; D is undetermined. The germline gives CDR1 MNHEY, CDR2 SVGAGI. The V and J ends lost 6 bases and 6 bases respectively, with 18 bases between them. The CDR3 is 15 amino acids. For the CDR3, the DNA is TGTGCCAGCAGGCCAGGCGGCGATACCTTCAATGAGCAGTTCTTC. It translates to CASRPGGDTFNEQFF.

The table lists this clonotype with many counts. Written as DNA, the CDR3 is TGTGCCAGCAGCCACGGACTAGCGGGGGGAGGCGAGCAGTACTTC. Translation gives CASSHGLAGGGEQYF. The rearrangement links TRBV3-1 to TRBJ2-7; 14 nucleotides agree with TRBD2. Germline loops: CDR1 LGHDT, CDR2 YNNKEL (reference sequence). V lost 3 bases, J lost 6 bases, and 4 bases stayed unmatched. The CDR3 loop spans 15 amino acids.

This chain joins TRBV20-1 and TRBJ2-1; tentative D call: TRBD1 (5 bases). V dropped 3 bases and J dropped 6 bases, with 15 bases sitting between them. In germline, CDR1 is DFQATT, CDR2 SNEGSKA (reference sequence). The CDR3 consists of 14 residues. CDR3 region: CSARGHSLPNEQFF. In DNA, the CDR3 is TGCAGTGCTAGGGGGCATTCCTTACCCAATGAGCAGTTCTTC.

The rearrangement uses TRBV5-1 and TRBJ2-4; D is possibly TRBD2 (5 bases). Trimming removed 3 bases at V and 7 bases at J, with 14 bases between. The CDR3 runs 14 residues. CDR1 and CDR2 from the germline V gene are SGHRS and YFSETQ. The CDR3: CASSSGVWVNIQYF. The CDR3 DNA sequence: TGCGCCAGCAGCTCCGGGGTATGGGTGAACATTCAGTACTTC.

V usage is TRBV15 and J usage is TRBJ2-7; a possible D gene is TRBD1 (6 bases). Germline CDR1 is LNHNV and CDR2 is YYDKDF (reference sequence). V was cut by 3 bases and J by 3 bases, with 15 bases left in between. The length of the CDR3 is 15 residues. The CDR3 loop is CATSREQGFIYEQYF. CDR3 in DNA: TGTGCCACCAGCAGGGAACAGGGTTTTATCTACGAGCAGTACTTC.

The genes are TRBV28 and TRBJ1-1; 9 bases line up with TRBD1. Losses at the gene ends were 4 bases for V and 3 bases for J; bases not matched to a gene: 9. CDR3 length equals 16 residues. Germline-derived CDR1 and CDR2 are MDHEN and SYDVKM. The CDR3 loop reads CASSSQGARRDTEAFF. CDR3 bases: TGTGCCAGCAGTTCACAGGGGGCAAGACGGGACACTGAAGCTTTCTTT.

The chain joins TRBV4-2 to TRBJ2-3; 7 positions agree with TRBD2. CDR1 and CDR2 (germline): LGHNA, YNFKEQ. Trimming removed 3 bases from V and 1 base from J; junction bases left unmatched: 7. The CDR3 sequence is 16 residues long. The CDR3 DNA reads TGTGCCAGCAGCCATAGGGCTAGCGGCGGCACAGATACGCAGTATTTT. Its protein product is CASSHRASGGTDTQYF.

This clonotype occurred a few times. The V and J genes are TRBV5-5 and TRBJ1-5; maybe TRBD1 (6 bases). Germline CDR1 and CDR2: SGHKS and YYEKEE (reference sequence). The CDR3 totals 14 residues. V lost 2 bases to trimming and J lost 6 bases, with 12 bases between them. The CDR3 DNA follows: TGTGCCAGCAGCTTAGTCCAGGGGCGTCAGCCCCAGCATTTT. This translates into CASSLVQGRQPQHF.

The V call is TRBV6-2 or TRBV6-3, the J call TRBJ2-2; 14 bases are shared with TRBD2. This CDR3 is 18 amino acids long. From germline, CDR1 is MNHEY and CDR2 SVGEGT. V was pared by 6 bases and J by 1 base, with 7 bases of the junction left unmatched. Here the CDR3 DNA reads TGTGCCAGCAGATCGGGACTAGCGGGGGCCGGGAACACCGGGGAGCTGTTTTTT. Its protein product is CASRSGLAGAGNTGELFF.

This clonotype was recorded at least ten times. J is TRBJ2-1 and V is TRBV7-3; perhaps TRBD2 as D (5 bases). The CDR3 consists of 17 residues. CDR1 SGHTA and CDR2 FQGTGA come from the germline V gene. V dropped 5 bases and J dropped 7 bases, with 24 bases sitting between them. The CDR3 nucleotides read TGTGCCAGCAGCCTGTCCCCATTGGGCTTCTCGGGGAATGAGCAGTTCTTC. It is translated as CASSLSPLGFSGNEQFF. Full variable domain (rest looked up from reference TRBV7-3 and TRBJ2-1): GAGVSQTPSNKVTEKGKYVELRCDPISGHTALYWYRQSLGQGPEFLIYFQGTGAADDSGLPNDRFFAVRPEGSVSTLKIQRTERGDSAVYLCASSLSPLGFSGNEQFFGPGTRLTVL.

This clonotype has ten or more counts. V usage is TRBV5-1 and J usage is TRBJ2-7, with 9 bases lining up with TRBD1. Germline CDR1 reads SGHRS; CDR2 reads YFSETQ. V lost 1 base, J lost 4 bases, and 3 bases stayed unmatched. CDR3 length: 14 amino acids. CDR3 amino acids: CASSLTGGTYEQYF. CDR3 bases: TGCGCCAGCAGCTTGACAGGGGGCACGTACGAGCAGTACTTC.